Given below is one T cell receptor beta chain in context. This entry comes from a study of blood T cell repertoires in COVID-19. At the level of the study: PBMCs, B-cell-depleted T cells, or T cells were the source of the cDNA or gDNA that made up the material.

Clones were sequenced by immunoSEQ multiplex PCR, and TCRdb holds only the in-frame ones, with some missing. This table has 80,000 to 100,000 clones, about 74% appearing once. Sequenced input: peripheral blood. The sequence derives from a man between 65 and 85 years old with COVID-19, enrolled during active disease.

The CDR3 here is CASSVTSGGTQETQYF. Written as DNA, the CDR3 is TGTGCCAGCAGCGTAACTAGCGGGGGAACCCAAGAGACCCAGTACTTC. This sequence joins TRBV9 and TRBJ2-5, with 11 bases lining up with TRBD2. V dropped 1 base and J dropped 1; count of bases not matched to a gene: 3. This CDR3 is 16 amino acids long. Germline V gene lookup returns CDR1 SGDLS and CDR2 YYNGEE. The whole variable domain, filled in from reference TRBV9 and TRBJ2-5, reads DSGVTQTPKHLITATGQRVTLRCSPRSGDLSVYWYQQSLDQGLQFLIQYYNGEERAKGNILERFSAQQFPDLHSELNLSSLELGDSALYFCASSVTSGGTQETQYFGPGTRLLVL.